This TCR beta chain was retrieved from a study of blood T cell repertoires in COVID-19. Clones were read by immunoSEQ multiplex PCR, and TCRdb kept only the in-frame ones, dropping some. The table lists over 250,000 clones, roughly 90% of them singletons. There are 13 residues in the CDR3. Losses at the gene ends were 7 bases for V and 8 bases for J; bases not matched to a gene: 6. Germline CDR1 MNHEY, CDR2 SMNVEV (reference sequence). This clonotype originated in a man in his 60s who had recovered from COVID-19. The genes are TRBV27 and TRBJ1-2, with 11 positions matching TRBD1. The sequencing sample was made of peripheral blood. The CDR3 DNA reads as TGTGCCAGCACCTTGCGGACAGGGGGCGGCTACACCTTC. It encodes CASTLRTGGGYTF.